A single count supports the clone carrying this TCR beta chain. The sample originates from a study of blood T cell repertoires in COVID-19. Across the study: COVID-19 samples from acute and convalescent phases originated in the United States, Italy and Spain.

The germline V and J ends were trimmed by 2 bases and 9 bases, with 13 bases remaining between them. Germline V lookup: CDR1 GTSNPN, CDR2 SVGIG (reference sequence). The length of the CDR3 is 13 residues. Under the authors' procedure: How many nucleated cells were present was estimated from reference gene primer amplification. Here immunoSEQ multiplex PCR was the method, and the copy in TCRdb shows in-frame clones only, minus some. V and J calls plus clone size are reproduced from that table; the DNA served to infer D and trimming. The data contain hundreds of thousands of clones, over 75% of them singletons.

Specimen: peripheral blood. The rearrangement links TRBV30 to TRBJ1-4; D remains ambiguous. The clonotype originates from a woman between 65 and 79 years old with COVID-19, enrolled during active disease. Here the CDR3 reads CAWSHLTIQKLFF. The CDR3, as DNA: TGTGCCTGGAGTCATCTGACAATTCAAAAACTGTTTTTT.